A selection of T cell receptor beta chains follows, all from one sample in a study of blood T cells in healthy people across ages. Via MiXCR, TCRdb re-called the 5' RACE reads, giving one row per CDR3 protein. Of more than 800,000 distinct CDR3 sequences in the sample, 25% to 35% were seen once. What was sequenced was blood. Receptors originate from a woman older than 75 in good health. Each CDR3 is given with its conserved first and last residue. The order of the fields is CDR3 length, V gene, D gene, clone size, J gene, CDR3 protein, CDR3 DNA. D genes are given only for firm matches. Clone size is given for some rows only: seen once, a few or many times, or a class if the clone is expanded.

length: 14
V: TRBV12-3/TRBV12-4
D: TRBD1
size: .
J: TRBJ2-1
CDR3: CASSYLTGGNEQFF
DNA: TGTGCCAGCAGTTACCTTACAGGGGGCAATGAGCAGTTCTTC

length: 20
V: TRBV28
D: TRBD2
size: once
J: TRBJ2-1
CDR3: CASSQPRRLAGVFGYNEQFF
DNA: TGTGCCAGCAGCCAACCCCGGCGACTAGCGGGAGTTTTTGGGTACAATGAGCAGTTCTTC

length: 16
V: TRBV5-1
D: .
size: many
J: TRBJ2-7
CDR3: CASSQDGRARLYEQYF
DNA: TGCGCCAGCAGCCAGGACGGCAGGGCGAGACTCTACGAGCAGTACTTC

length: 13
V: TRBV6-5
D: .
size: many
J: TRBJ1-5
CDR3: CASSPVVNQPQHF
DNA: TGTGCCAGCTCCCCGGTCGTTAATCAGCCCCAGCATTTT

length: 15
V: TRBV5-4
D: TRBD2
size: many
J: TRBJ2-1
CDR3: CASSRLAGRGNEQFF
DNA: TGTGCCAGCAGCCGTTTGGCGGGGCGGGGGAACGAGCAGTTCTTC

length: 13
V: TRBV10-3
D: .
size: many
J: TRBJ2-5
CDR3: CAIRKDTQETQYF
DNA: TGTGCCATCAGAAAGGACACGCAGGAGACCCAGTACTTC

length: 14
V: TRBV28
D: TRBD1
size: many
J: TRBJ1-2
CDR3: CASSTPQGARGYTF
DNA: TGTGCCAGCAGTACCCCACAGGGGGCGCGTGGCTACACCTTC

length: 16
V: TRBV28
D: .
size: .
J: TRBJ2-2
CDR3: CASSLVPGLYTGELFF
DNA: TGTGCCAGCAGTTTAGTCCCGGGACTGTACACCGGGGAGCTGTTTTTT

length: 16
V: TRBV13
D: TRBD1
size: .
J: TRBJ2-2
CDR3: CASSPPGQGFSGELFF
DNA: TGTGCCAGCAGCCCACCGGGACAGGGTTTCTCCGGGGAGCTGTTTTTT

length: 14
V: TRBV20-1
D: TRBD2
size: many
J: TRBJ2-5
CDR3: CSARAGDTQETQYF
DNA: TGCAGTGCTCGAGCGGGGGATACACAAGAGACCCAGTACTTC

length: 19
V: TRBV12-3/TRBV12-4
D: TRBD2
size: .
J: TRBJ2-7
CDR3: CASSASGLAGVPFGYEQYF
DNA: TGTGCCAGCAGTGCCTCGGGACTAGCGGGAGTCCCCTTTGGATACGAGCAGTACTTC

length: 12
V: TRBV10-1
D: .
size: many
J: TRBJ2-7
CDR3: CASSDLSDEQYF
DNA: TGCGCCAGCAGTGACCTTAGCGACGAGCAGTACTTC

length: 16
V: TRBV5-1
D: TRBD1
size: many
J: TRBJ1-1
CDR3: CASSFNRGSVFTEAFF
DNA: TGCGCCAGCAGCTTTAACAGGGGAAGTGTGTTTACTGAAGCTTTCTTT

length: 15
V: TRBV3-1
D: .
size: many
J: TRBJ2-4
CDR3: CASSQEALAKNIQYF
DNA: TGTGCCAGCAGCCAAGAGGCCTTAGCCAAAAACATTCAGTACTTC

length: 16
V: TRBV14
D: .
size: .
J: TRBJ2-3
CDR3: CASSQLGGPRTDTQYF
DNA: TGTGCCAGCAGCCAATTGGGGGGCCCGCGCACAGATACGCAGTATTTT

length: 13
V: TRBV7-9
D: TRBD1
size: .
J: TRBJ2-7
CDR3: CASSGTGEYEQYF
DNA: TGTGCCAGCAGCGGGACAGGGGAATACGAGCAGTACTTC

length: 16
V: TRBV7-2
D: TRBD1
size: .
J: TRBJ1-1
CDR3: CASRRPGQGATTEAFF
DNA: TGTGCCAGCAGACGGCCAGGACAGGGGGCAACCACTGAAGCTTTCTTT

length: 15
V: TRBV7-2
D: .
size: many
J: TRBJ1-6
CDR3: CASSPRAPVGSPLHF
DNA: TGTGCCAGCAGCCCTCGGGCTCCGGTGGGTTCACCCCTCCACTTT

length: 14
V: TRBV11-2
D: .
size: many
J: TRBJ2-5
CDR3: CASSRTTSQETQYF
DNA: TGTGCCAGCAGCCGAACGACAAGTCAAGAGACCCAGTACTTC

length: 15
V: TRBV7-2
D: .
size: many
J: TRBJ2-1
CDR3: CASSSRGGLGNEQFF
DNA: TGTGCCAGCAGCTCAAGGGGGGGTTTGGGGAATGAGCAGTTCTTC

length: 16
V: TRBV15
D: TRBD1
size: many
J: TRBJ1-6
CDR3: CATSRASGTGNSPLHF
DNA: TGTGCCACCAGCAGGGCTAGCGGGACAGGGAATTCACCCCTCCACTTT

length: 20
V: TRBV6-5
D: .
size: .
J: TRBJ2-6
CDR3: CASSYSRLEGSSSGANVLTF
DNA: TGTGCCAGCAGTTACTCGAGATTAGAGGGGAGTTCCTCTGGGGCCAACGTCCTGACTTTC

length: 14
V: TRBV18
D: .
size: few
J: TRBJ1-4
CDR3: CASSPPGLREKLFF
DNA: TGTGCCAGCTCACCACCGGGACTACGGGAAAAACTGTTTTTT

length: 15
V: TRBV20-1
D: .
size: few
J: TRBJ2-1
CDR3: CSARDRPGAGNEQFF
DNA: TGCAGTGCTAGAGATCGTCCGGGGGCCGGCAATGAGCAGTTCTTC

length: 16
V: TRBV20-1
D: .
size: many
J: TRBJ2-7
CDR3: CSARPTPGRALYEQYF
DNA: TGCAGTGCTAGACCAACCCCCGGGAGAGCCCTTTACGAGCAGTACTTC

length: 14
V: TRBV7-9
D: TRBD1
size: many
J: TRBJ1-2
CDR3: CASSRVYRGYGYTF
DNA: TGTGCCAGCAGCAGAGTTTACAGGGGCTATGGCTACACCTTC

length: 14
V: TRBV7-2
D: .
size: many
J: TRBJ1-1
CDR3: CASSLQTLDTEAFF
DNA: TGTGCCAGCAGCCTACAGACCTTGGACACTGAAGCTTTCTTT

length: 15
V: TRBV12-3/TRBV12-4
D: TRBD2
size: .
J: TRBJ2-3
CDR3: CASSFSGVTGDTQYF
DNA: TGTGCCAGCAGTTTTAGCGGGGTGACGGGAGATACGCAGTATTTT

length: 20
V: TRBV6-2/TRBV6-3
D: TRBD1
size: .
J: TRBJ1-5
CDR3: CASSYQVRTGRMYSNQPQHF
DNA: TGTGCCAGCAGTTACCAGGTCCGGACAGGGCGCATGTATAGCAATCAGCCCCAGCATTTT

length: 15
V: TRBV11-3
D: TRBD1
size: few
J: TRBJ2-3
CDR3: CASTKGTGGTDTQYF
DNA: TGTGCCAGCACCAAAGGGACAGGAGGAACAGATACGCAGTATTTT

length: 15
V: TRBV6-6
D: TRBD2
size: many
J: TRBJ2-7
CDR3: CASSSIAGGTYEQYF
DNA: TGTGCCAGCAGCTCCATAGCGGGGGGGACCTACGAGCAGTACTTC

length: 12
V: TRBV30
D: .
size: few
J: TRBJ1-1
CDR3: CAWSRPGGRAFF
DNA: TGTGCCTGGAGTCGTCCGGGCGGACGGGCTTTCTTT

length: 12
V: TRBV28
D: TRBD1
size: .
J: TRBJ2-1
CDR3: CASSWGQGMQFF
DNA: TGTGCCAGCAGTTGGGGACAGGGCATGCAGTTCTTC

length: 15
V: TRBV5-6
D: TRBD1
size: .
J: TRBJ2-1
CDR3: CASSLVGQGNNEQFF
DNA: TGTGCCAGCAGCTTGGTTGGACAGGGAAACAATGAGCAGTTCTTC